Following are 25 T cell receptor beta chains from one sample sequenced in a study of shared clonotypes between healthy human individuals. As defined, naive CD8 cells were CD45RO-negative and positively selected for CCR7, with terminally differentiated effector memory CD45RA+ cells excluded. Clones were read by immunoSEQ multiplex PCR, and TCRdb kept only the in-frame ones, dropping some. The repertoire holds about 2 million clones, just under 95% seen once, with approximately 1.2% in the top ten. Sample: naive CD8+ T cells sorted from blood. The receptor source for this set is a man aged 18-30 years in good health.

With regard to this clone: This same CDR3 is encoded by further DNA sequences in the sample. V usage is TRBV6-5 and J usage is TRBJ1-5; 9 bases map to TRBD1. J was trimmed by 5 bases and V by 6 bases; bases with no gene match: 5. Germline CDR1 reads MNHEY; CDR2 reads SVGAGI. This CDR3 region has 14 residues. CDR3 protein: CASSPDRGDQPQHF. DNA of the CDR3: TGTGCCAGCAGCCCCGACAGGGGGGATCAGCCCCAGCATTTT.

The chain carries TRBV7-6 and TRBJ2-3; D not resolved. Germline CDR1 reads SGHVS; CDR2 reads FNYEAQ. The CDR3 is 15 residues long. The V end lost 5 bases, the J end lost 0 bases, and 12 bases lay between the germline ends. This CDR3 reads CASSPLETSTDTQYF. Here the CDR3 DNA reads TGTGCCAGCAGCCCATTAGAGACTAGCACAGATACGCAGTATTTT.

The chain joins TRBV4-1 to TRBJ2-1; 12 bases match TRBD2. Germline values: CDR1 MGHRA, CDR2 YSYEKL. The V and J ends lost 5 bases and 10 bases, in that order; junction bases with no gene match: 12. CDR3 size: 16 residues. CDR3 sequence (DNA): TGCGCCAGCAGCTACGCGCTAGCGGGGGGGGGAGGAGAGCAGTTCTTC. It is translated as CASSYALAGGGGEQFF.

J is TRBJ2-7 and V is TRBV11-2, with TRBD2 matching over 8 bases. CDR3 size: 13 residues. The V and J ends lost 1 base and 12 bases, in that order; junction bases with no gene match: 8. Germline V gene lookup returns CDR1 SGHAT and CDR2 FQNNGV. CDR3 residues: CASSLASGSPAYF. The CDR3, as DNA: TGTGCCAGCAGCTTAGCTAGCGGGTCGCCGGCGTACTTC. Supplemented by reference TRBV11-2 and TRBJ2-7, the full variable domain reads EAGVAQSPRYKIIEKRQSVAFWCNPISGHATLYWYQQILGQGPKLLIQFQNNGVVDDSQLPKDRFSAERLKGVDSTLKIQPAKLEDSAVYLCASSLASGSPAYFGPGTRLTVT.

This chain links TRBV6-1 with TRBJ2-2, with D unclear. With 7 bases removed from V and 1 base from J, the gap between germline ends came to 10 bases. Germline assignment: CDR1 MNHNS and CDR2 SASEGT. The CDR3 spans 14 residues. The CDR3 is CASTPPGNTGELFF. DNA of the CDR3: TGTGCCAGCACCCCTCCAGGGAACACCGGGGAGCTGTTTTTT.

The chain has TRBV27 and TRBJ2-7, with D maybe TRBD2 (6 bases). V was cut by 4 bases and J by 4 bases, with 14 bases left in between. CDR1 and CDR2 from the germline V gene are MNHEY and SMNVEV (reference sequence). The CDR3 has 14 amino acids. In DNA, the CDR3 is TGTGCCAGCAGTTCTGACGGGGGAGGTTACGAGCAGTACTTC. It encodes CASSSDGGGYEQYF.

Written as DNA, the CDR3 is TGTGCCAGCAGCTTCCGGGACCAGCTTCTCTACGAGCAGTACTTC. It yields the protein CASSFRDQLLYEQYF. This chain joins TRBV9 and TRBJ2-7, with D tentatively TRBD1 or TRBD2 (5 bases each). The V gene's germline CDR1 is SGDLS and CDR2 YYNGEE. The CDR3 loop spans 15 amino acids. V lost 4 bases, J lost 3 bases, and 17 bases lay in between.

V and J are TRBV11-2 and TRBJ2-7; 11 bases are shared with TRBD1. The ends lost 3 bases at V and 5 bases at J; junction bases unmatched: 3. This CDR3 is 14 amino acids long. CDR1 is SGHAT, CDR2 FQNNGV, per germline. The CDR3 DNA is TGTGCCAGCAGCTTTCCGGGACAGGGGGACGAGCAGTACTTC. Translation: CASSFPGQGDEQYF.

Here the CDR3 reads CASSPESGNTIYF. The DNA of the CDR3 is TGTGCCAGCAGTCCAGAGTCTGGAAACACCATATATTTT. This chain connects TRBV13 to TRBJ1-3; D uncertain. The V end was cut by 6 bases, the J end by 1 base, with 7 bases between. The CDR3 extends over 13 amino acids. In germline, CDR1 is PRHDT, CDR2 FYEKMQ (reference sequence).

This rearrangement joins TRBV4-1 to TRBJ2-7; D ambiguous. Germline V lookup: CDR1 MGHRA, CDR2 YSYEKL. With 3 bases removed from V and 6 bases from J, the gap between germline ends came to 9 bases. The CDR3 length is 12 residues. The CDR3 DNA is TGCGCCAGCAGCCAGGGCCGGACCGAGCAGTACTTC. This codes for CASSQGRTEQYF.

J is TRBJ2-1 and V is TRBV4-3; TRBD2 matches at 14 bases. The germline gives CDR1 LGHNA, CDR2 YSLEER. Trimming took 4 bases from V and 0 from J; bases not matched to a gene: 5. The CDR3 has 18 residues. CDR3 in DNA: TGCGCCAGCAGCCGGGGACTAGCGGGAGACCTCTCCTACAATGAGCAGTTCTTC. Protein: CASSRGLAGDLSYNEQFF.

The chain has TRBV5-1 and TRBJ1-2; D not certain. CDR3 length equals 12 residues. With 5 bases removed from V and 6 bases from J, the gap between germline ends came to 11 bases. Germline V gives CDR1 SGHRS, CDR2 YFSETQ. The CDR3 DNA is TGCGCCAGCAGTCGACTCCCGAATGGCTACACCTTC. It is translated as CASSRLPNGYTF.

This chain joins TRBV7-8 and TRBJ1-2, with 7 bases fitting TRBD1. The CDR3 runs to 15 residues. Looked up from germline, CDR1 is SGHVS and CDR2 is FQNEAQ. V lost 5 bases and J lost 4; bases outside the gene matches: 10. CDR3 sequence: CASSNGQDHVYGYTF. As DNA, the CDR3 is TGTGCCAGCAGCAATGGACAGGACCACGTCTATGGCTACACCTTC.

The CDR3 sequence is CASSKRGDNSYEQYF. The CDR3 bases are TGTGCCAGCAGCAAAAGGGGGGACAACTCCTACGAGCAGTACTTC. The chain recombines TRBV21-1 with TRBJ2-7. TRBV21-1 is tagged as a pseudogene. CDR3 length equals 15 residues.

This chain joins TRBV18 and TRBJ1-2; D not certain. V lost 2 bases and J lost 3, with 7 bases in between. This CDR3 contains 13 residues. Germline V gene data show CDR1 as KGHSH and CDR2 as LQKENI. The CDR3 reads CASSPSADYGYTF. CDR3 bases: TGTGCCAGCTCACCATCGGCGGACTATGGCTACACCTTC.

V is TRBV25-1 and J is TRBJ2-7; D is undetermined. The V gene's germline CDR1 is MGHDK and CDR2 SYGVNS. The V end was cut by 8 bases, the J end by 3 bases, with 8 bases between. This CDR3 comprises 11 residues. As DNA, the CDR3 is TGTGCCAGCTCTAACAGCTACGAGCAGTACTTC. Protein sequence: CASSNSYEQYF.

The CDR3 protein is CASSLDLAGQTQYF. CDR3 sequence (DNA): TGTGCCAGCAGTTTAGATCTAGCGGGACAGACCCAGTACTTC. The chain links TRBV27 to TRBJ2-5, with 9 bases matching TRBD2. V lost 2 bases to trimming and J lost 6 bases; unmatched junction nucleotides: 4. The CDR3 is 14 residues long. CDR1 is MNHEY, CDR2 SMNVEV, per germline (reference sequence).

The V and J genes are TRBV25-1 and TRBJ1-3, with D maybe TRBD1 (6 bases). CDR1 and CDR2 from the germline V gene are MGHDK and SYGVNS. The ends were cut back, 1 base at V and 3 bases at J, with 7 bases in the middle. CDR3 length: 14 residues. Written as DNA, the CDR3 is TGTGCCAGCAGTGAATCAGGGGTTGGAAACACCATATATTTT. As protein: CASSESGVGNTIYF. Complete variable domain (other parts from reference TRBV25-1 and TRBJ1-3): EADIYQTPRYLVIGTGKKITLECSQTMGHDKMYWYQQDPGMELHLIHYSYGVNSTEKGDLSSESTVSRIRTEHFPLTLESARPSHTSQYLCASSESGVGNTIYFGEGSWLTVV.

This chain links TRBV19 with TRBJ1-4; D is possibly TRBD1 (6 bases). Germline CDR1 is LNHDA and CDR2 is SQIVND (reference sequence). V lost 8 bases and J 7 bases, leaving 14 bases between the germline ends. The CDR3 totals 13 residues. In nucleotides, the CDR3 is TGTGCCAGTTCGACAGGCCGGATTGAAAAACTGTTTTTT. Encoded protein: CASSTGRIEKLFF.

This chain joins TRBV9 and TRBJ2-7; D assignment may be TRBD1 or TRBD2 (5 bases each). Germline loops: CDR1 SGDLS, CDR2 YYNGEE. CDR3 length equals 12 residues. Between the trimmed V and J ends, which lost 3 bases and 3 bases, there was a span of 7 bases. The CDR3 region is CASSGGYYEQYF. CDR3 in DNA: TGTGCCAGCAGCGGGGGGTACTACGAGCAGTACTTC. Full variable domain (outside the CDR3, taken from reference TRBV9 and TRBJ2-7): DSGVTQTPKHLITATGQRVTLRCSPRSGDLSVYWYQQSLDQGLQFLIQYYNGEERAKGNILERFSAQQFPDLHSELNLSSLELGDSALYFCASSGGYYEQYFGPGTRLTVT.

This chain joins TRBV5-1 and TRBJ2-7, with D unclear. The germline CDR1 and CDR2 sequences are SGHRS and YFSETQ. Trimming left V 0 bases short and J 1 base short, with 8 bases between. The CDR3 is 14 residues long. CDR3 sequence reads: CASSLELGSYEQYF. CDR3 sequence (DNA): TGCGCCAGCAGCTTGGAGTTGGGGTCCTACGAGCAGTACTTC.

With regard to this clone: Distinct nucleotide sequences in the sample also encode this CDR3. The V gene is TRBV30, the J gene TRBJ1-2; TRBD1 matches 8 bases. V shed 1 base, J shed 6 bases, and the junction held 1 base outside the gene matches. Germline V gene sequence: CDR1 GTSNPN, CDR2 SVGIG (reference sequence). The CDR3 loop spans 12 amino acids. Written as DNA, the CDR3 is TGTGCCTGGAGTGCAGGGGGCGATGGCTACACCTTC. This codes for CAWSAGGDGYTF.

Note on this clone: Distinct nucleotide sequences in the sample also encode this CDR3. The V gene is TRBV28, the J gene TRBJ2-1, with D perhaps given as TRBD1 or TRBD2 (6 bases each). Germline assignment: CDR1 MDHEN and CDR2 SYDVKM. Trimming took off 3 bases at V and 2 bases at J, with 8 bases between the two ends. The CDR3 contains 14 residues. CDR3 sequence reads: CASSLGGPYNEQFF. Written as DNA, the CDR3 is TGTGCCAGCAGTTTGGGGGGCCCCTACAATGAGCAGTTCTTC. The whole variable domain, filled in from reference TRBV28 and TRBJ2-1, reads DVKVTQSSRYLVKRTGEKVFLECVQDMDHENMFWYRQDPGLGLRLIYFSYDVKMKEKGDIPEGYSVSREKKERFSLILESASTNQTSMYLCASSLGGPYNEQFFGPGTRLTVL.

The J gene is TRBJ2-5, the V gene TRBV7-8; TRBD1 or TRBD2 may be the D gene (6 bases each). This CDR3 is 16 amino acids long. The germline V gene encodes CDR1 SGHVS and CDR2 FQNEAQ. Trimming removed 7 bases at V and 2 bases at J, with 20 bases between. The CDR3 bases are TGTGCCAGCACATACCAATGGGGGGCAGGGCAAGAGACCCAGTACTTC. The encoded protein is CASTYQWGAGQETQYF.

CDR3 nucleotide sequence: TGTGCCTGTGACTTAACTAATGAAAAACTGTTTTTT. It codes for CACDLTNEKLFF. The V gene is TRBV30, the J gene TRBJ1-4; D is ambiguous. This CDR3 comprises 12 residues. The germline V gene has CDR1 GTSNPN and CDR2 SVGIG (reference sequence). Trimming stripped 6 bases from V and 1 base from J, with 6 bases between.